This TCR beta chain was sequenced for a study of cytomegalovirus exposure and HLA in healthy donors. Findings and limits, study-wide: Most TCR sequences were rare, but some public TCRs occurred in many donors. A later analysis linked a missense variant in DCLRE1C to the trimming of TCR beta V and J genes.

About this clone itself: Its specificity is not known.

Vbeta (60) and Jbeta (13) primers were used in the PCR. As processed by the authors: In a later analysis, 75 million to 85 million unique TCR beta chains included roughly 11 million shared by two or more donors. Generated by immunoSEQ multiplex PCR, the TCRdb table keeps only in-frame clones and is missing some. V and J calls and clone size come straight from that table; D and trimming were deduced from the DNA. The sample carries about 56,000 clones, approximately 80% recorded once. The V end was cut by 0 bases, the J end by 7 bases, with 15 bases between. Germline CDR1 reads GTSNPN; CDR2 reads SVGIG (reference sequence). The CDR3 has 15 amino acids.

The material sequenced was PBMCs. The origin of this receptor is a man in his forties or fifties in good health and CMV-seronegative. The chain is built from TRBV30 and TRBJ1-4, with TRBD1 as a possible D gene (6 bases). The CDR3 reads CAWSVLGGGSEKLFF. CDR3 nucleotide sequence: TGTGCCTGGAGTGTACTGGGGGGCGGGAGTGAAAAACTGTTTTTT.